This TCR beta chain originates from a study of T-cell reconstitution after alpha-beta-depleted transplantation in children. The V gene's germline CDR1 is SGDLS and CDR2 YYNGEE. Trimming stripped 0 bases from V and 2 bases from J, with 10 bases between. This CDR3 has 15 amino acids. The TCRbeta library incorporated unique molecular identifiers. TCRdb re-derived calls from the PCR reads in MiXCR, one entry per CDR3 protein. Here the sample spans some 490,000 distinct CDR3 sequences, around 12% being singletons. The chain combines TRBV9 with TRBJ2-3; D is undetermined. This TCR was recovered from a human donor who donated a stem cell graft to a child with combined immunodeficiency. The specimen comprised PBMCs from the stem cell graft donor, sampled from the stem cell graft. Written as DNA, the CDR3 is TGTGCCAGCAGCGTAGAGGCAGCGCACACAGATACGCAGTATTTT. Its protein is CASSVEAAHTDTQYF.